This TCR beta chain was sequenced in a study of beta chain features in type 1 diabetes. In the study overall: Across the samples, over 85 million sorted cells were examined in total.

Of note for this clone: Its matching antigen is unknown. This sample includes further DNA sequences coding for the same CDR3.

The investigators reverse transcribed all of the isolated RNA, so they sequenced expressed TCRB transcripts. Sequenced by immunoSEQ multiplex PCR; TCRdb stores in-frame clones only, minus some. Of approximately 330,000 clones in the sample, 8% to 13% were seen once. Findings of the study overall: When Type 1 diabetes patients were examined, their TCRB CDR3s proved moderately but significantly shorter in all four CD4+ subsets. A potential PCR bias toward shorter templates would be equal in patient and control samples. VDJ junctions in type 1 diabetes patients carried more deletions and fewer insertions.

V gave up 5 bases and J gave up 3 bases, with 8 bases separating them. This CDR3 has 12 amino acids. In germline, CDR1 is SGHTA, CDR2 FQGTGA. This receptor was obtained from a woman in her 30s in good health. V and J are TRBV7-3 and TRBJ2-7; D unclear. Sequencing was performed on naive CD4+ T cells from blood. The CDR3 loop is CASSPNGYEQYF. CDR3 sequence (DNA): TGTGCCAGCAGCCCTAATGGCTACGAGCAGTACTTC.